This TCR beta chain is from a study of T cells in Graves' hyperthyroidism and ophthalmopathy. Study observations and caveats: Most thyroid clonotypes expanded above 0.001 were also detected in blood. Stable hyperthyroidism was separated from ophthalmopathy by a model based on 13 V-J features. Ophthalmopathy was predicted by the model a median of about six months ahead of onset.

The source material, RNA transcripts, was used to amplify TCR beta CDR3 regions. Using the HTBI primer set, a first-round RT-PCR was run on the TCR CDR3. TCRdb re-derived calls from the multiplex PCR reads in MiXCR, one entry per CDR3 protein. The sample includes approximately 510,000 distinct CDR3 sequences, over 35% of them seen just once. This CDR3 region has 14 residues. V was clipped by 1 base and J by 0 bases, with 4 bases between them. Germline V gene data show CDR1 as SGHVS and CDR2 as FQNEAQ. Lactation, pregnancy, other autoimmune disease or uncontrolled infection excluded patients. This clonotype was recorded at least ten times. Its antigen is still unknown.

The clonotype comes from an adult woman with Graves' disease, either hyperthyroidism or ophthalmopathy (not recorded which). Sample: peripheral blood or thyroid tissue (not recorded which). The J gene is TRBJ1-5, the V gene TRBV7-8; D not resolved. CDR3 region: CASSLEGSNQPQHF. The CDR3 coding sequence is TGTGCCAGCAGCTTAGAGGGTAGCAATCAGCCCCAGCATTTT.